This T cell receptor (beta chain) appears in the sequencing data of a study of T-cell reconstitution after alpha-beta-depleted transplantation in children. A few counts support this clonotype. The antigen remains unidentified. Study-level points and caveats: Surviving recipient T cells and thymic progenitors underlay high day-60 TCRbeta diversity in some patients. Once a year had passed after transplant, T-cell counts and diversity came mostly from newly produced T cells. Several hundred expanded graft clones reportedly were the source of alpha-beta T cells about two months after transplant.

Preparation of the TCRbeta library used unique molecular identifiers. TCRdb fed the PCR reads into MiXCR, producing one record per CDR3 protein. The data contain about 980,000 distinct CDR3 sequences, under 30% of them singletons. The starting material was PBMCs, mostly from graft donor cells, obtained 360 days after TCRalphabeta/CD19-depleted stem cell transplant. The source of this sequence is a boy under three years old who had a stem cell transplant for SCID, so the T cells may come from the graft donor.

The CDR3 coding sequence is TGCAGTGCTGTTGACAGGTTCTCTGGGGCCAACGTCCTGACTTTC. Translation: CSAVDRFSGANVLTF. The J gene is TRBJ2-6, the V gene TRBV20-1, with D perhaps TRBD1 (6 bases). Per germline, CDR1 DFQATT and CDR2 SNEGSKA (reference sequence). Between the trimmed V and J ends, which lost 5 bases and 0 bases, there was a span of 11 bases. There are 15 residues in the CDR3.